A single sample gave rise to the 32 T cell receptor beta chains below, sequenced in a study of blood T cell repertoires in COVID-19 (dated by TCRdb to 2018 to 2020). Receptor libraries were prepared by the immunoSEQ multiplex PCR assay. Drawn from immuneACCESS, this table holds only the in-frame rearrangements with V and J called that TCRdb kept. Clones are partly lost; checked studies trace under half to an unresolved V gene and leave the rest unexplained. This sample is represented by 170,000 or so clones; 80% to 85% of them were singletons. The leading ten clones occupy 2.5% to 3% of the sample. Sequenced: peripheral blood. The receptors originated from a woman aged 60-75 years with acute or convalescent COVID-19.

This rearrangement joins TRBV7-2 to TRBJ2-6, with D possibly TRBD2 on 6 matching bases. With 5 bases removed from V and 3 bases from J, the gap between germline ends came to 11 bases. This CDR3 is 15 amino acids long. Germline CDR1 SGHTA, CDR2 FQGNSA. The CDR3 DNA is TGTGCCAGCAGCGCTCAGGGAGGTGGGGCCAACGTCCTGACTTTC. Protein product: CASSAQGGGANVLTF.

V gene TRBV6-5 combines with J gene TRBJ1-5; possible D gene TRBD1, 5 bases. Trimming stripped 0 bases from V and 2 bases from J, with 8 bases between. The CDR3 length is 15 residues. CDR1 is MNHEY, CDR2 SVGAGI, per germline. In nucleotides, the CDR3 is TGTGCCAGCAGTTACTCGAGGACACGCAATCAGCCCCAGCATTTT. Protein: CASSYSRTRNQPQHF.

The chain couples TRBV6-1 to TRBJ1-6; 7 bases are shared with TRBD1. The CDR3 runs to 17 residues. CDR1 is MNHNS, CDR2 SASEGT, per germline. V lost 3 bases and J lost 1; bases outside the gene matches: 6. The CDR3 DNA follows: TGTGCCAGCAGTGACAATACAGGGGAATCCTATAATTCACCCCTCCACTTT. It yields the protein CASSDNTGESYNSPLHF.

A few counts support this clone. The chain carries TRBV7-9 and TRBJ1-4, with 8 nucleotides matching TRBD1. CDR3 length: 17 amino acids. V lost 2 bases, J lost 8 bases, and 13 bases stayed unmatched. Germline CDR1 and CDR2: SEHNR and FQNEAQ (reference sequence). CDR3 protein: CASSLRRFGQGDEKLFF. The DNA of the CDR3 is TGTGCCAGCAGCTTACGGCGGTTCGGACAGGGAGACGAAAAACTGTTTTTT.

J is TRBJ1-2 and V is TRBV12-5; a weak D match, TRBD1 (5 bases). There are 12 residues in the CDR3. From germline, CDR1 is LGHNT and CDR2 FRNRAP. V was clipped by 0 bases and J by 9 bases, with 8 bases between them. CDR3 amino acids: CASGLVRGSYTF. CDR3 nucleotide sequence: TGTGCTAGTGGTTTGGTCCGGGGGAGCTACACCTTC.

This clone occurred a few times. The same CDR3 is also encoded by other DNA sequences in this sample. The chain links TRBV28 to TRBJ1-2, with 7 bases that match TRBD1. CDR1 and CDR2 from the germline V gene are MDHEN and SYDVKM. This CDR3 spans 13 amino acids. V was pared by 4 bases and J by 3 bases, with 2 bases of the junction left unmatched. The CDR3 protein is CASSSGTDYGYTF. For the CDR3, the DNA is TGTGCCAGCAGTTCCGGGACAGACTATGGCTACACCTTC.

V is TRBV15 and J is TRBJ1-5, with a tentative D call TRBD1 (5 bases). V shed 5 bases and J shed 4 bases, with 12 bases lying between them. CDR1 is LNHNV and CDR2 is YYDKDF in the germline V gene (reference sequence). The CDR3 is made up of 14 amino acids. CDR3 sequence: CATSPWGGNQPQHF. The CDR3 region has the DNA TGTGCCACCAGCCCTTGGGGGGGGAATCAGCCCCAGCATTTT. Variable domain in full (rest from reference TRBV15 and TRBJ1-5): DAMVIQNPRYQVTQFGKPVTLSCSQTLNHNVMYWYQQKSSQAPKLLFHYYDKDFNNEADTPDNFQSRRPNTSFCFLDIRSPGLGDTAMYLCATSPWGGNQPQHFGDGTRLSIL.

V and J are TRBV4-3 and TRBJ2-5, with 9 bases matching TRBD2. V lost 0 bases and J lost 0; bases outside the gene matches: 8. Germline assignment: CDR1 LGHNA and CDR2 YSLEER. The CDR3 is made up of 18 amino acids. The DNA for the CDR3 is TGCGCCAGCAGCCAAGACCCCGGTGCGGGGGGGAACCAAGAGACCCAGTACTTC. Amino acid sequence: CASSQDPGAGGNQETQYF.

This clone was recorded once. The V and J genes are TRBV15 and TRBJ1-1, with D possibly TRBD1 on 5 matching bases. This CDR3 spans 16 amino acids. CDR1 and CDR2 (germline): LNHNV, YYDKDF (reference sequence). V was cut by 2 bases and J by 4 bases, with 17 bases left in between. The CDR3 DNA follows: TGTGCCACCAGCAGATACCCCGAAGGGGTAGGCACTGAAGCTTTCTTT. It is translated as CATSRYPEGVGTEAFF.

V is TRBV6-2 or TRBV6-3 and J is TRBJ1-6, with TRBD1 identical over 7 bases. J gave up 0 bases and V 2 bases, and 10 bases lay outside the gene matches. The CDR3 is 19 residues long. In germline, CDR1 is MNHEY, CDR2 SVGEGT. The CDR3, as DNA: TGTGCCAGCAGTTACCGGGGACAGCCCTTGAGCTCCTATAATTCACCCCTCCACTTT. It is translated as CASSYRGQPLSSYNSPLHF.

This sequence joins TRBV7-2 and TRBJ2-7; TRBD2 matches 7 bases. Germline CDR1 reads SGHTA; CDR2 reads FQGNSA. The CDR3 totals 16 residues. V lost 7 bases and J lost 7; bases outside the gene matches: 19. This CDR3 is CASNMAGRVRKWEQYF. In nucleotides, the CDR3 is TGTGCCAGCAACATGGCGGGGAGGGTAAGAAAGTGGGAGCAGTACTTC.

This chain connects TRBV6-6 to TRBJ1-1; 10 bases map to TRBD1. Per the germline V gene, CDR1 is MNHNY and CDR2 is SVGAGI (reference sequence). The CDR3 extends over 16 amino acids. The junction had 9 bases not matched to a gene; V was cut back by 5 bases and J by 3 bases. CDR3 nucleotide sequence: TGTGCCAGCAGTACGGACAGGGGGTATAAGGACACTGAAGCTTTCTTT. It yields the protein CASSTDRGYKDTEAFF.

The V call is TRBV28, the J call TRBJ1-2; no reliable D call. Trimming shortened V by 1 base and J by 4 bases, and 4 bases separated the two germline ends. This CDR3 is built from 12 residues. CDR1 is MDHEN, CDR2 SYDVKM, per germline. CDR3 loop: CASSLSIYGYTF. In DNA, the CDR3 is TGTGCCAGCAGTTTATCCATCTATGGCTACACCTTC.

The chain combines TRBV12-5 with TRBJ1-1, with D unresolved. V lost 6 bases and J 3 bases, leaving 17 bases between the germline ends. This CDR3 spans 15 amino acids. Per the germline V gene, CDR1 is LGHNT and CDR2 is FRNRAP. The CDR3, as DNA: TGTGCTAGTGGCCTCTGGCGGGGAGCGGACACTGAAGCTTTCTTT. Protein sequence: CASGLWRGADTEAFF.

The gene calls are TRBV2 and TRBJ2-1, with 8 bases matching TRBD2. Germline trimming cut 7 bases from V and 8 bases from J; bases unmatched to any gene: 13. Germline V gives CDR1 SNHLY, CDR2 FYNNEI. CDR3 length equals 15 residues. CDR3 sequence reads: CASTPAGGGSHEQFF. For the CDR3, the DNA is TGTGCCAGCACCCCGGCGGGCGGGGGGTCCCATGAGCAGTTCTTC. Full variable domain (missing parts from reference TRBV2 and TRBJ2-1): EPEVTQTPSHQVTQMGQEVILRCVPISNHLYFYWYRQILGQKVEFLVSFYNNEISEKSEIFDDQFSVERPDGSNFTLKIRSTKLEDSAMYFCASTPAGGGSHEQFFGPGTRLTVL.

The V and J genes are TRBV15 and TRBJ1-1; 7 nucleotides match TRBD1. CDR3 length equals 16 residues. The V and J ends lost 1 base and 4 bases, in that order; junction bases with no gene match: 9. Germline CDR1 LNHNV, CDR2 YYDKDF (reference sequence). The CDR3 loop is CATSRAFGQGGTEAFF. In DNA, the CDR3 is TGTGCCACCAGCAGAGCCTTTGGGCAGGGGGGCACTGAAGCTTTCTTT.

The rearrangement links TRBV5-1 to TRBJ2-3; D might be TRBD2 (5 bases). CDR3 length: 15 amino acids. Germline CDR1 is SGHRS and CDR2 is YFSETQ. With 4 bases removed from V and 3 bases from J, the gap between germline ends came to 15 bases. The DNA for the CDR3 is TGCGCCAGCAGCCAAGGACTCTCGAGGACAGATACGCAGTATTTT. Encoded protein: CASSQGLSRTDTQYF.

Of note for this clone: This specimen includes other DNA sequences encoding the same CDR3. V is TRBV18 and J is TRBJ1-1; perhaps TRBD1 as D (6 bases). V was clipped by 2 bases and J by 0 bases, with 7 bases between them. CDR3 size: 14 residues. Germline lookup yields CDR1 KGHSH and CDR2 LQKENI. The CDR3 region has the DNA TGTGCCAGCTCACCAGACAGGTTGAACACTGAAGCTTTCTTT. It encodes CASSPDRLNTEAFF.

This clone was picked up a small number of times. Other nucleotide sequences from this sample produce the same CDR3. The chain is built from TRBV10-3 and TRBJ2-7; 8 positions match TRBD1. V lost 4 bases to trimming and J lost 0 bases; unmatched junction nucleotides: 2. This CDR3 contains 14 residues. Germline lookup yields CDR1 ENHRY and CDR2 SYGVKD. The CDR3 sequence: CAISGTGSSYEQYF. The CDR3 coding sequence is TGTGCCATCAGTGGGACAGGGAGCTCCTACGAGCAGTACTTC.

The rearrangement links TRBV11-2 to TRBJ1-1; D is uncertain. The CDR3 is made up of 13 amino acids. The V end lost 3 bases, the J end lost 6 bases, and 11 bases lay between the germline ends. Germline lookup yields CDR1 SGHAT and CDR2 FQNNGV. CDR3: CASSLTARSEAFF. CDR3 nucleotide sequence: TGTGCCAGCAGCTTGACTGCTCGATCTGAAGCTTTCTTT.

The gene calls are TRBV2 and TRBJ2-3; 7 positions match TRBD2. Germline trimming cut 3 bases from V and 2 bases from J; bases unmatched to any gene: 8. Germline CDR1 and CDR2: SNHLY and FYNNEI. CDR3 length: 16 residues. The CDR3 loop is CASSEGLRGTTDTQYF. The CDR3 coding sequence is TGTGCCAGCAGTGAGGGGTTGCGGGGGACCACAGATACGCAGTATTTT.

The rearrangement uses TRBV19 and TRBJ2-4, with 9 nucleotides matching TRBD2. CDR1 and CDR2 from the germline V gene are LNHDA and SQIVND (reference sequence). This CDR3 is built from 15 residues. V shed 7 bases and J 1 base; nucleotides not matched to a gene: 5. The CDR3 loop is CASMSGGLAKNIQYF. CDR3 DNA sequence: TGTGCCAGTATGAGCGGGGGGTTGGCCAAAAACATTCAGTACTTC.

This sequence joins TRBV5-1 and TRBJ1-1; possible D gene TRBD1, 6 bases. Per germline, CDR1 SGHRS and CDR2 YFSETQ. The CDR3 is made up of 19 amino acids. The ends were cut back, 0 bases at V and 0 bases at J, with 21 bases in the middle. CDR3 region: CASSLGRGGAGGMNTEAFF. CDR3 nucleotides: TGCGCCAGCAGCTTGGGACGGGGAGGAGCGGGGGGCATGAACACTGAAGCTTTCTTT.

This sequence joins TRBV7-6 and TRBJ1-6, with no clear D. CDR1 SGHVS and CDR2 FNYEAQ come from the germline V gene. The CDR3 runs 16 residues. The germline V and J ends were trimmed by 3 bases and 0 bases, with 9 bases remaining between them. CDR3 sequence reads: CASSFWASSYNSPLHF. The CDR3 DNA reads as TGTGCCAGCAGCTTCTGGGCAAGCTCCTATAATTCACCCCTCCACTTT.

The chain recombines TRBV5-8 with TRBJ2-1, with a tentative D call TRBD2 (6 bases). Germline V gene lookup returns CDR1 SGHTS and CDR2 YDEGEE. The CDR3 length is 14 residues. V was pared by 2 bases and J by 2 bases, with 8 bases between. This chain's CDR3 is CASSFGTAYNEQFF. The CDR3 DNA follows: TGTGCCAGCAGCTTTGGGACTGCCTACAATGAGCAGTTCTTC.

The chain carries TRBV19 and TRBJ1-2, with TRBD1 identical over 8 bases. The CDR3 is 15 residues long. V was pared by 3 bases and J by 4 bases, with 7 bases of the junction left unmatched. CDR1 and CDR2 from the germline V gene are LNHDA and SQIVND (reference sequence). CDR3 sequence reads: CASSITLTGAYGYTF. CDR3 in DNA: TGTGCCAGTAGTATTACCTTGACAGGGGCCTATGGCTACACCTTC.

The rearrangement links TRBV6-5 to TRBJ1-1; no definite D call. Looked up from germline, CDR1 is MNHEY and CDR2 is SVGAGI. The CDR3 sequence is 13 residues long. Trimming removed 7 bases at V and 3 bases at J, with 12 bases between. CDR3 region: CASTEGRDTEAFF. In DNA, the CDR3 is TGTGCCAGCACGGAAGGGAGGGACACTGAAGCTTTCTTT.

The chain recombines TRBV7-2 with TRBJ1-2; 8 bases align to TRBD1. The germline V gene encodes CDR1 SGHTA and CDR2 FQGNSA. The CDR3 length is 14 residues. The V gene end was trimmed by 5 bases and the J gene end by 8 bases; junction bases not matched to a gene: 10. The CDR3, as DNA: TGTGCCAGCAGCCCTCAGGGGCAGGGGGCAGGCTACACCTTC. It encodes CASSPQGQGAGYTF.

CDR3 protein: CASQGLGANVLTF. CDR3 in DNA: TGTGCCAGCCAGGGGCTTGGGGCCAACGTCCTGACTTTC. This chain joins TRBV28 and TRBJ2-6, with a weak D call TRBD1 (6 bases). Trimming removed 8 bases from V and 3 bases from J, with 8 bases in between. The CDR3 consists of 13 residues. From germline, CDR1 is MDHEN and CDR2 SYDVKM.

J is TRBJ2-1 and V is TRBV2; TRBD2 matches at 7 bases. Germline trimming cut 4 bases from V and 0 bases from J; bases unmatched to any gene: 6. There are 16 residues in the CDR3. Per germline, CDR1 SNHLY and CDR2 FYNNEI. CDR3 bases: TGTGCCAGCAGTGTCGAAGGCGGGAGCTCCTACAATGAGCAGTTCTTC. Translated: CASSVEGGSSYNEQFF.

V is TRBV4-2 and J is TRBJ1-1; a possible D gene is TRBD1 (5 bases). This CDR3 is 14 amino acids long. CDR1 is LGHNA and CDR2 is YNFKEQ in the germline V gene. V shed 1 base and J shed 5 bases, with 11 bases lying between them. This chain's CDR3 is CASSQGGGRTEAFF. The CDR3 nucleotides are TGTGCCAGCAGCCAAGGGGGGGGGAGGACTGAAGCTTTCTTT.

This chain joins TRBV4-3 and TRBJ1-1; tentatively, D is TRBD1 (5 bases). The CDR3 is 14 residues long. Germline V gene data show CDR1 as LGHNA and CDR2 as YSLEER. The ends were cut back, 4 bases at V and 1 base at J, with 10 bases in the middle. For the CDR3, the DNA is TGCGCCAGCAGCCGAGTGGGGGGGAACACTGAAGCTTTCTTT. It translates to CASSRVGGNTEAFF.